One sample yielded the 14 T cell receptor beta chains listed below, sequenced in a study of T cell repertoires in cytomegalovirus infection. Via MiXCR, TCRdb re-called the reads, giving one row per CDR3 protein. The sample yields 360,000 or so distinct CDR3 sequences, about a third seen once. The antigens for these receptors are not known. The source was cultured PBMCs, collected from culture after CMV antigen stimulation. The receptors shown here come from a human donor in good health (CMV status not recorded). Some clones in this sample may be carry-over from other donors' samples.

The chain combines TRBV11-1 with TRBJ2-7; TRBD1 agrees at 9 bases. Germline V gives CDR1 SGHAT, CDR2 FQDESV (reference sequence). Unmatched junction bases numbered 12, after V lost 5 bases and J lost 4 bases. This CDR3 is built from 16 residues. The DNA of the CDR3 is TGTGCCAGCAGCCCCGGACAGGGGTGGGCGCTATACGAGCAGTACTTC. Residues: CASSPGQGWALYEQYF.

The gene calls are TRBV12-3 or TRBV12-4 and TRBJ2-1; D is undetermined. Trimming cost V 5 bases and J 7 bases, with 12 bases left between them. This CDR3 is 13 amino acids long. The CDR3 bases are TGTGCCAGCAGTCGAAGAATCGGGAATGAGCAGTTCTTC. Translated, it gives CASSRRIGNEQFF.

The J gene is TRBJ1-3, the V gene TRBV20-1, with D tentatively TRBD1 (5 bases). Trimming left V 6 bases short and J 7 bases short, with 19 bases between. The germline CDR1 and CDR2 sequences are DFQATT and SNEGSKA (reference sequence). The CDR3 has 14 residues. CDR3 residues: CSAGRDASGNTIYF. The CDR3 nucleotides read TGCAGTGCCGGTCGGGACGCGAGCGGTAACACCATATATTTT.

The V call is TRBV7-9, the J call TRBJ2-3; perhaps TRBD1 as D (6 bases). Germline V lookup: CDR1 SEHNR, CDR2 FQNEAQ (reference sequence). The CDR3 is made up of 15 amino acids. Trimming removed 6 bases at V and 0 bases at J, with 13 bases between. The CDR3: CASSLPGHSTDTQYF. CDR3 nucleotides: TGTGCCAGCAGTCTGCCGGGACATAGCACAGATACGCAGTATTTT. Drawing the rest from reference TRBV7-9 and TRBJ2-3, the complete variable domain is DTGVSQNPRHKITKRGQNVTFRCDPISEHNRLYWYRQTLGQGPEFLTYFQNEAQLEKSRLLSDRFSAERPKGSFSTLEIQRTEQGDSAMYLCASSLPGHSTDTQYFGPGTRLTVL.

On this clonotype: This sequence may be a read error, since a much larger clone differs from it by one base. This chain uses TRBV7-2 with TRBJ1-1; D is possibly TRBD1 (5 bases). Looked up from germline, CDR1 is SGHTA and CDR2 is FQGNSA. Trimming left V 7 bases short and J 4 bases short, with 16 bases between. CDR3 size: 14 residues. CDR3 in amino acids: CASTLNRCVTEAFF. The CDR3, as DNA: TGTGCCAGCACCCTCAACAGGTGTGTCACTGAAGCTTTCTTT.

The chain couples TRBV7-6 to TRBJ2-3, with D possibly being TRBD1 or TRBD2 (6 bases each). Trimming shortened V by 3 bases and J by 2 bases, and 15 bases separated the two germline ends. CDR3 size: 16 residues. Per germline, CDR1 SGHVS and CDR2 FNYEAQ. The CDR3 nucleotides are TGTGCCAGCAGCTTGAGGGGGGCCCTGGTCACAGATACGCAGTATTTT. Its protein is CASSLRGALVTDTQYF.

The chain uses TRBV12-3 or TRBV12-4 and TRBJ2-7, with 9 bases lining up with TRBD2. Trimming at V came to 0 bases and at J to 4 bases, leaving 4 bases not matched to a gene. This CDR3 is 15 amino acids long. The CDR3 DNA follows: TGTGCCAGCAGTTTAGCGACTAGCGGACCATACGAGCAGTACTTC. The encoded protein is CASSLATSGPYEQYF.

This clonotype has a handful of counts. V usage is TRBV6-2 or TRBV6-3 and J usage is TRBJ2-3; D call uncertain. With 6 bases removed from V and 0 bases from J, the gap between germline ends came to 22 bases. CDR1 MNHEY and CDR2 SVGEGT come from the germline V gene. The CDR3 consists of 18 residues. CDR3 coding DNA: TGTGCCAGCAGGAGCTGGGATTACAGACACCTTAGCACAGATACGCAGTATTTT. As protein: CASRSWDYRHLSTDTQYF.

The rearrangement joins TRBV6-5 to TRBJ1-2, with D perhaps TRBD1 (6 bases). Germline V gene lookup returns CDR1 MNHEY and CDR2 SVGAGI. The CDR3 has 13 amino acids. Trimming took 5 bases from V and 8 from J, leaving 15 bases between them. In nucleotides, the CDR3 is TGTGCCAGCAGTCGGACAGCGGCGGAGGGCTACACCTTC. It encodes CASSRTAAEGYTF.

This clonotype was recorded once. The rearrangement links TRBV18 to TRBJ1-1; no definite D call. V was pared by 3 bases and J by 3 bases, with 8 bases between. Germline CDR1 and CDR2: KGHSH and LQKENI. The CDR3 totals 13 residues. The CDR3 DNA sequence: TGTGCCAGCTCACCTGTTCTGGACACTGAAGCTTTCTTT. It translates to CASSPVLDTEAFF.

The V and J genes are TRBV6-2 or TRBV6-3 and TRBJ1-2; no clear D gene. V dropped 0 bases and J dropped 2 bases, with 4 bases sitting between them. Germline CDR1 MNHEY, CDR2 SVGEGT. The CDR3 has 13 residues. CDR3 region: CASSYSENYGYTF. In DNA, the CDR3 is TGTGCCAGCAGTTACTCGGAGAACTATGGCTACACCTTC.

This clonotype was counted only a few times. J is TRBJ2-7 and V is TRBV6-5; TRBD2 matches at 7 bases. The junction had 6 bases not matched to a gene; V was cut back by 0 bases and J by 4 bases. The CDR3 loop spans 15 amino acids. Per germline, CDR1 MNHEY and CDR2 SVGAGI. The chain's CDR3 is CASSYSVAGIYEQYF. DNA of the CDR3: TGTGCCAGCAGTTACTCGGTAGCGGGTATATACGAGCAGTACTTC.

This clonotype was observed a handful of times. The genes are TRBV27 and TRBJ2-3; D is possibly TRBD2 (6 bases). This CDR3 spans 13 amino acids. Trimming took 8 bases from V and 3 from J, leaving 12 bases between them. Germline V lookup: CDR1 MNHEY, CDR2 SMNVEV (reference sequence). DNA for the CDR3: TGTGCCAGCGGCCATGGGAGGACAGATACGCAGTATTTT. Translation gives CASGHGRTDTQYF.

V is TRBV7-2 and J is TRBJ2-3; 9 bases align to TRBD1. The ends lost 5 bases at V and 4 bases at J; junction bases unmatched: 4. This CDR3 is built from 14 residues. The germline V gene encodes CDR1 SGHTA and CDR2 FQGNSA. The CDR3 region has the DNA TGTGCCAGCAGCGAACAGGGGGCGGCAGATACGCAGTATTTT. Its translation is CASSEQGAADTQYF.